This TCR beta chain was obtained from a study of T cell changes during pregnancy in multiple sclerosis. The count of this clone is one. V shed 2 bases, J shed 7 bases, and the junction held 7 bases outside the gene matches. Germline CDR1 MNHEY, CDR2 SVGAGI. The CDR3 has 14 residues. Some clones are missing from TCRdb's copy, which holds only in-frame ones; the method was immunoSEQ multiplex PCR. The repertoire has 70,000 to 100,000 clones, roughly nine tenths of them found once; the top ten carry approximately 1.5%. Source: peripheral blood, taken in the first trimester of pregnancy. This sequence was found in a female donor with multiple sclerosis, enrolled in a pregnancy study. The genes are TRBV6-5 and TRBJ1-1; 7 bases fit TRBD1. In DNA form, the CDR3 reads TGTGCCAGCAGTTACAGGGGGCGCGGGGTTGAAGCTTTCTTT. Amino acid sequence: CASSYRGRGVEAFF.